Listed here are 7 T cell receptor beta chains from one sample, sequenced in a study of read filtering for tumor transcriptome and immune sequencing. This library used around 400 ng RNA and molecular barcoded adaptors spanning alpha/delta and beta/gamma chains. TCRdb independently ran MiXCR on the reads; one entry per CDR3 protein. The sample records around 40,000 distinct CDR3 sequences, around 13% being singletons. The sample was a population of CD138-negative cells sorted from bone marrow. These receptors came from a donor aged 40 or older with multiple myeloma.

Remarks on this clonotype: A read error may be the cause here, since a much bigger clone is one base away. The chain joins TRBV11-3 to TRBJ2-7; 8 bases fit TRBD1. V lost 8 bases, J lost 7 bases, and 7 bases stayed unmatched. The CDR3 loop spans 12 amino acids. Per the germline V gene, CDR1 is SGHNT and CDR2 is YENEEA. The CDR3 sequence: CASGNRDREQYF. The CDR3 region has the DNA TGTGCCAGCGGCAACCGGGACAGGGAGCAGTACTTC.

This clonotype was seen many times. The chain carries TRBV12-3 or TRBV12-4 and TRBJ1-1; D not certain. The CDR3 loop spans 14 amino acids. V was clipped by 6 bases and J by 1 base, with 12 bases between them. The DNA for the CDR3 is TGTGCCAGCAGACCCAGGAACCGGAACACTGAAGCTTTCTTT. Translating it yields CASRPRNRNTEAFF.

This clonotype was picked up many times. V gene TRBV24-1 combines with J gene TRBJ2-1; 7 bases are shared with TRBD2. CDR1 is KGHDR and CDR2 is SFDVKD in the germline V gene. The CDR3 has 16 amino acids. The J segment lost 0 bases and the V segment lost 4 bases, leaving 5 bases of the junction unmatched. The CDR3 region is CATSDPSGGSYNEQFF. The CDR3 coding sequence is TGTGCCACCAGTGACCCTAGCGGAGGCTCCTACAATGAGCAGTTCTTC.

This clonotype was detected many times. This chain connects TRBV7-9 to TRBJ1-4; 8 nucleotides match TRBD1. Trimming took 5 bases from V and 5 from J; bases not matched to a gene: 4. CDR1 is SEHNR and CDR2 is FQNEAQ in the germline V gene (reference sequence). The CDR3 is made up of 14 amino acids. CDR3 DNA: TGTGCCAGCAGCCTGCGGGACAGGAATGAAAAACTGTTTTTT. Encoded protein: CASSLRDRNEKLFF.

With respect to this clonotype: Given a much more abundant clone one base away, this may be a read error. CDR3 DNA: TGTGCCAGCAGACCTCCGGGACAGAACTCCTACGAGCGGTACTTC. As protein: CASRPPGQNSYERYF. V is TRBV27 and J is TRBJ2-7, with 7 bases matching TRBD1. The CDR3 runs to 15 residues. The germline CDR1 and CDR2 sequences are MNHEY and SMNVEV (reference sequence).

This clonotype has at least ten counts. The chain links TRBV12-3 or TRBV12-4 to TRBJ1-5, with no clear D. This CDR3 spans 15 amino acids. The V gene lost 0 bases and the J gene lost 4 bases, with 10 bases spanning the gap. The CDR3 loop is CASSLAGGQNQPQHF. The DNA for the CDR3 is TGTGCCAGCAGTTTAGCCGGTGGCCAGAATCAGCCCCAGCATTTT.

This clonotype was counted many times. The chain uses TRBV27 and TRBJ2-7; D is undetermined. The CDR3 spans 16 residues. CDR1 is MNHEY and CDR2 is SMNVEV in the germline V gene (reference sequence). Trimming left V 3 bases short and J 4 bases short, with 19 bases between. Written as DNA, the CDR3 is TGTGCCAGCAGTTTGACGGTAAACTTGGGTTGGTACGAGCAGTACTTC. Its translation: CASSLTVNLGWYEQYF.